The clone carrying this TCR beta chain was observed many times. The antigen remains unidentified. Each TCR beta library was made by quantitative 5'-RACE that incorporated molecular barcodes. One entry per CDR3 protein results from TCRdb running MiXCR on the 5' RACE reads. The sample consists of some 120,000 distinct CDR3 sequences, roughly an eighth of them appearing once. This sample is part of a study of CD8 T cells in ankylosing spondylitis. General study findings and limits: Reports of some motif variants in reactive arthritis synovial fluid and blood predate this one. Reportedly, matched ankylosing spondylitis synovial fluid was significantly enriched for disease-linked clones. Disease-linked clones bore a CD8+ phenotype and were relatively rare in peripheral blood.

The CDR3 totals 14 residues. Germline V lookup: CDR1 SQVTM, CDR2 ANQGSEA. Trimming shortened V by 3 bases and J by 1 base, and 11 bases separated the two germline ends. Sequenced sample: blood, either unsorted or a sorted T cell fraction (not recorded which). The clonotype originates from a female donor with ankylosing spondylitis or in good health (not recorded which). This chain links TRBV29-1 with TRBJ2-3; maybe TRBD2 (5 bases). The CDR3 region has the DNA TGCAGCGTTGATGGAGGCGGACGCACAGATACGCAGTATTTT. Protein sequence: CSVDGGGRTDTQYF.